This entry features one T cell receptor beta chain sequence. Its matching antigen is unknown. The PCR had 60 Vbeta and 13 Jbeta primers. Using immunoSEQ multiplex PCR, the repertoire was profiled, and TCRdb retains in-frame clones only, with some absent. The sample table includes approximately 70,000 clones. Germline lookup yields CDR1 SGHNT and CDR2 YYREEE (reference sequence). CDR3 length equals 14 residues. The trim removed 5 bases at V and 2 bases at J, leaving 2 bases unmatched. This sample was included in a study of cytomegalovirus exposure and HLA in healthy donors. Notes on the study in general: Most TCR sequences were uncommon, yet certain public TCRs appeared in many donors. Earlier analysis yielded a pattern in which most TCR beta V segments were productive about 87% or about 30% of the time. Fewer N-insertions than the approximately 610-donor mean were reportedly shown by an Asian-associated ancestry cluster in a later analysis.

The clonotype comes from a female donor in good health and CMV-seropositive. Sample: PBMCs. V is TRBV5-4 and J is TRBJ2-7; 12 bases fit TRBD2. CDR3 amino acids: CASRRTSGTYEQYF. In DNA form, the CDR3 reads TGTGCCAGCAGGCGGACTAGCGGGACCTACGAGCAGTACTTC.